One sample yielded the 15 T cell receptor beta chains listed below, sequenced in a study of early T cells in non-severe SARS-CoV-2 infection. Via MiXCR, TCRdb re-called the 5' RACE reads, giving one row per CDR3 protein. The sample lists 50,000 to 80,000 distinct CDR3 sequences; roughly 5% were seen once. Sequenced material: whole blood. The receptor set was obtained from an adult who was a healthcare worker with PCR-confirmed SARS-CoV-2 infection or an uninfected control (not recorded which).

This clonotype was counted at least ten times. The chain has TRBV30 and TRBJ2-7; D is tentatively TRBD1 or TRBD2 (5 bases each). CDR3 size: 16 residues. Trimming shortened V by 2 bases and J by 1 base, and 18 bases separated the two germline ends. The germline V gene encodes CDR1 GTSNPN and CDR2 SVGIG (reference sequence). CDR3 amino acids: CAWSHTRDLRSYEQYF. CDR3 DNA sequence: TGTGCCTGGAGTCACACCCGGGACCTTCGTTCCTACGAGCAGTACTTC.

This clonotype was seen ten or more times. This chain uses TRBV19 with TRBJ1-1, with 7 bases that match TRBD1. The CDR3 has 14 amino acids. V lost 6 bases, J lost 5 bases, and 9 bases stayed unmatched. CDR1 LNHDA and CDR2 SQIVND come from the germline V gene (reference sequence). CDR3 residues: CASSLGQVSTEAFF. The CDR3 DNA reads as TGTGCCAGTAGCCTCGGACAGGTCTCTACTGAAGCTTTCTTT.

This clonotype was seen more than once but under ten times. The chain couples TRBV5-5 to TRBJ2-1; 8 bases map to TRBD2. V lost 0 bases and J lost 9; bases outside the gene matches: 5. CDR3 length: 14 amino acids. Germline V gene lookup returns CDR1 SGHKS and CDR2 YYEKEE (reference sequence). DNA for the CDR3: TGTGCCAGCAGCTTGGGCCCCACTAGCGGTGAGCAGTTCTTC. It specifies CASSLGPTSGEQFF.

This chain links TRBV7-8 with TRBJ1-1; D remains unclear. The V gene's germline CDR1 is SGHVS and CDR2 FQNEAQ. V was shortened by 2 bases and J by 7 bases, with 5 bases between the two germline ends. The CDR3 contains 11 residues. CDR3 sequence (DNA): TGTGCCAGCAGCTTATTCAGTGAAGCTTTCTTT. Amino acids: CASSLFSEAFF. The whole variable domain, remainder taken from reference TRBV7-8 and TRBJ1-1, is GAGVSQSPRYKVAKRGQDVALRCDPISGHVSLFWYQQALGQGPEFLTYFQNEAQLDKSGLPSDRFFAERPEGSVSTLKIQRTQQEDSAVYLCASSLFSEAFFGQGTRLTVV.

The rearrangement uses TRBV4-2 and TRBJ2-7, with 12 bases that match TRBD2. This CDR3 region has 16 residues. V lost 0 bases, J lost 8 bases, and 8 bases stayed unmatched. Per germline, CDR1 LGHNA and CDR2 YNFKEQ. DNA of the CDR3: TGTGCCAGCAGCCAAGATTCCGGACTAGCGGGAAGTAAGCAGTACTTC. Translated: CASSQDSGLAGSKQYF.

The chain uses TRBV7-2 and TRBJ2-1; D remains unclear. The V and J ends lost 5 bases and 7 bases respectively, with 9 bases between them. Germline V gene lookup returns CDR1 SGHTA and CDR2 FQGNSA. The CDR3 contains 12 residues. Here the CDR3 DNA reads TGTGCCAGCAGCCCCTTCTTGAATGAGCAGTTCTTC. It is translated as CASSPFLNEQFF.

V gene TRBV18 combines with J gene TRBJ1-1; no definite D call. The CDR3 extends over 16 amino acids. Trimming took 4 bases from V and 0 from J, leaving 15 bases between them. In germline, CDR1 is KGHSH, CDR2 LQKENI. CDR3 amino acids: CASSLLPAAMNTEAFF. The CDR3 bases are TGTGCCAGCTCACTCCTCCCAGCAGCTATGAACACTGAAGCTTTCTTT.

This clonotype was seen ten or more times. V is TRBV6-2 or TRBV6-3 and J is TRBJ2-1; D not resolved. The germline V gene has CDR1 MNHEY and CDR2 SVGEGT. The ends were cut back, 6 bases at V and 9 bases at J, with 15 bases in the middle. The CDR3 has 13 amino acids. This chain's CDR3 is CASSPSKRGEQFF. In nucleotides, the CDR3 is TGTGCCAGCAGCCCTTCAAAGCGTGGTGAGCAGTTCTTC.

In its sample, this clonotype was seen many times. CDR3 in amino acids: CSAPSGGQNNEQFF. The CDR3 DNA sequence: TGCAGTGCTCCCAGCGGGGGACAAAACAATGAGCAGTTCTTC. This sequence joins TRBV20-1 and TRBJ2-1; 8 bases fit TRBD2. Germline V lookup: CDR1 DFQATT, CDR2 SNEGSKA (reference sequence). This CDR3 region has 14 residues. Trimming at V came to 5 bases and at J to 5 bases, leaving 8 bases not matched to a gene.

This clonotype was picked up many times. The chain uses TRBV7-9 and TRBJ2-1; 11 positions match TRBD2. Germline V lookup: CDR1 SEHNR, CDR2 FQNEAQ (reference sequence). The CDR3 runs to 15 residues. J was trimmed by 6 bases and V by 4 bases; bases with no gene match: 5. The CDR3 nucleotides are TGTGCCAGCAGCTCCCGGACTAGCGGGCGCAATGAGCAGTTCTTC. This sequence encodes CASSSRTSGRNEQFF. Full variable domain (missing parts from reference TRBV7-9 and TRBJ2-1): DTGVSQNPRHKITKRGQNVTFRCDPISEHNRLYWYRQTLGQGPEFLTYFQNEAQLEKSRLLSDRFSAERPKGSFSTLEIQRTEQGDSAMYLCASSSRTSGRNEQFFGPGTRLTVL.

This clonotype was counted ten times or more. The J gene is TRBJ1-1, the V gene TRBV29-1; 8 bases are shared with TRBD1. The V gene's germline CDR1 is SQVTM and CDR2 ANQGSEA. Trimming at V came to 4 bases and at J to 1 base, leaving 2 bases not matched to a gene. CDR3 length equals 13 residues. CDR3 nucleotides: TGCAGCGTTGGTACAGGGGGGAACACTGAAGCTTTCTTT. Translated, it gives CSVGTGGNTEAFF.

This rearrangement joins TRBV28 to TRBJ2-6, with D uncertain. CDR1 is MDHEN and CDR2 is SYDVKM in the germline V gene. Between the trimmed V and J ends, which lost 7 bases and 3 bases, there was a span of 10 bases. The CDR3 length is 14 residues. CDR3 DNA: TGTGCCAGCACCCCGGGCGATGGGGCCAACGTCCTGACTTTC. Its translation: CASTPGDGANVLTF.

The V call is TRBV7-2, the J call TRBJ2-7; 8 nucleotides align to TRBD2. Germline trimming cut 10 bases from V and 1 base from J; bases unmatched to any gene: 9. This CDR3 region has 14 residues. The germline CDR1 and CDR2 sequences are SGHTA and FQGNSA. CDR3 nucleotide sequence: TGTGCCATCGCTCGGGGGGGACCATCCTACGAGCAGTACTTC. Translating it yields CAIARGGPSYEQYF.

V gene TRBV2 combines with J gene TRBJ2-7; D possibly corresponds to TRBD2 (5 bases). Germline V gene sequence: CDR1 SNHLY, CDR2 FYNNEI. The V end was cut by 5 bases, the J end by 2 bases, with 16 bases between. The CDR3 is 15 amino acids. CDR3 sequence (DNA): TGTGCCAGCAGTCCATTCGGACGGGAAACCTACGAGCAGTACTTC. It translates to CASSPFGRETYEQYF.

Only one count was recorded for this clonotype. The chain employs TRBV10-1 and TRBJ2-3; D tentatively fits TRBD1 or TRBD2 (5 bases each). The CDR3 length is 15 residues. The V and J ends lost 3 bases and 2 bases respectively, with 12 bases between them. The germline CDR1 and CDR2 sequences are WNHNN and SYGVQD (reference sequence). In nucleotides, the CDR3 is TGCGCCAGCAGTGAAGGGGACGGGCCCACAGATACGCAGTATTTT. This sequence encodes CASSEGDGPTDTQYF.